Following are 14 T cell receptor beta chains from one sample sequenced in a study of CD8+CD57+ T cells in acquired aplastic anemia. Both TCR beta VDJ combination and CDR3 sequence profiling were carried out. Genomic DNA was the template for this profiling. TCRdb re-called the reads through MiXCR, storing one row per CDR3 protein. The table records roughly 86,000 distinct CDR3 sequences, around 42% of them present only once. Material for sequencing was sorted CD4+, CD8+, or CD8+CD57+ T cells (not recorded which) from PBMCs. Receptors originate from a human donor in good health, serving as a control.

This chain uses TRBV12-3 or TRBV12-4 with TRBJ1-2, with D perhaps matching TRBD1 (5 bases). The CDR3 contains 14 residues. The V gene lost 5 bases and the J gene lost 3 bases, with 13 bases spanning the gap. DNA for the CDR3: TGTGCCAGCAGTGATACAGGTGGGGACTATGGCTACACCTTC. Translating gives CASSDTGGDYGYTF.

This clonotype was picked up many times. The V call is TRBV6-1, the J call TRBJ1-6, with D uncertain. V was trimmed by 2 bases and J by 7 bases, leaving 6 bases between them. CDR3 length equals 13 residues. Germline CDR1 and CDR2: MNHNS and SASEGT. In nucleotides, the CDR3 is TGTGCCAGCAGTGAAACGGGGAATTCACCCCTCCACTTT. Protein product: CASSETGNSPLHF.

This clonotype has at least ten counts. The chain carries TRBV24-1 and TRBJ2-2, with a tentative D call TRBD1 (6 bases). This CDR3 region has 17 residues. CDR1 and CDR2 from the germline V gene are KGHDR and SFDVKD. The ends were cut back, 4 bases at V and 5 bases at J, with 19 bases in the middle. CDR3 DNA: TGTGCCACCAGTGACCTGACTGGGGACATTGGGACCGGGGAGCTGTTTTTT. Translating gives CATSDLTGDIGTGELFF.

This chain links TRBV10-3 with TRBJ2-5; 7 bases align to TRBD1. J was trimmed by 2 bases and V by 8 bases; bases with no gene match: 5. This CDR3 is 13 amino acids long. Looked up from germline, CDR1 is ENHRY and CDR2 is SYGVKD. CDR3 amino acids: CAIRDSPQETQYF. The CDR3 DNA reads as TGTGCCATCCGGGACAGCCCTCAAGAGACCCAGTACTTC.

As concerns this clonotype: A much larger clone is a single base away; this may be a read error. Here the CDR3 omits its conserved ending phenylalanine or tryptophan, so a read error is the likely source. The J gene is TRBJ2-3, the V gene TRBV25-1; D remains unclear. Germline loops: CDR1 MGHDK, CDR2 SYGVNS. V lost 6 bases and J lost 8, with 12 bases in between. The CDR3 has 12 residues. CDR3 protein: CASSSGGVTQYS. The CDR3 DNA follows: TGTGCCAGCAGCTCCGGCGGCGTTACGCAGTATTCT.

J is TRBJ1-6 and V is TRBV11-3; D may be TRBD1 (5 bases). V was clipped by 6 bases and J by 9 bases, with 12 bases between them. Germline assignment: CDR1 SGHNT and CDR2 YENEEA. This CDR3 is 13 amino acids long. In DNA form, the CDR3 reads TGTGCCAGCAGTGCACAGGATGGTTCACCCCTCCACTTT. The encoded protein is CASSAQDGSPLHF.

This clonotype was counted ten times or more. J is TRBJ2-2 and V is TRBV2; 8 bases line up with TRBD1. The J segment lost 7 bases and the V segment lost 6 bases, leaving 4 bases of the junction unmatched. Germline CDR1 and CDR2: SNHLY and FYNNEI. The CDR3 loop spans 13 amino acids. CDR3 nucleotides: TGTGCCAGCAGGGCCGACAGGGGCGGGGAGCTGTTTTTT. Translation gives CASRADRGGELFF.

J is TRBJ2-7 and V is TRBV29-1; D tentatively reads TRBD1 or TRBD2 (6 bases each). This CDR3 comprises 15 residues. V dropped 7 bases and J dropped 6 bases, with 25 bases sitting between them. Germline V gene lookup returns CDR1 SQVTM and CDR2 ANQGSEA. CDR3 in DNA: TGCAGCGCTCGACCGGGACTCCAAGGGACATCCGAGCAGTACTTC. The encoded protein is CSARPGLQGTSEQYF.

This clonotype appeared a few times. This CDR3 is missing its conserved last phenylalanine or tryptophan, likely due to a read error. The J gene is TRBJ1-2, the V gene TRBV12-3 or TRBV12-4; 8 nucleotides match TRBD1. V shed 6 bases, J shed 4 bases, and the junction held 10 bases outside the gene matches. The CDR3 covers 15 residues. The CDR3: CASSPRGLESYGYTI. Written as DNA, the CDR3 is TGTGCCAGCAGCCCCAGGGGGCTCGAATCCTATGGCTACACCATC.

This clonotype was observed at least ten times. The CDR3, as DNA: TGTGCCAGCAGTTACGGGTTCGGGGAGCTGTTTTTT. Translation: CASSYGFGELFF. V gene TRBV6-6 combines with J gene TRBJ2-2; D is unclear. This CDR3 has 12 residues. Germline assignment: CDR1 MNHNY and CDR2 SVGAGI (reference sequence). Trimming removed 2 bases at V and 7 bases at J, with 5 bases between.

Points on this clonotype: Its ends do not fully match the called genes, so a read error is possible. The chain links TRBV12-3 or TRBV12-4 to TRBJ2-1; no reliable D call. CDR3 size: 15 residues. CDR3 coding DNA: TGTGCCAGCAGTTTGGGCAGGAGTTCCTACATTGAGCAGTTCTTC. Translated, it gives CASSLGRSSYIEQFF.

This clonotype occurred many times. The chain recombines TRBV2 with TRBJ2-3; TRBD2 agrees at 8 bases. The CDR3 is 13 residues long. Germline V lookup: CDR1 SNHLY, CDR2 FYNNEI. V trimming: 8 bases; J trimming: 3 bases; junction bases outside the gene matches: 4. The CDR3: CASGREETDTQYF. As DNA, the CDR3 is TGTGCCAGCGGGCGGGAGGAAACAGATACGCAGTATTTT.

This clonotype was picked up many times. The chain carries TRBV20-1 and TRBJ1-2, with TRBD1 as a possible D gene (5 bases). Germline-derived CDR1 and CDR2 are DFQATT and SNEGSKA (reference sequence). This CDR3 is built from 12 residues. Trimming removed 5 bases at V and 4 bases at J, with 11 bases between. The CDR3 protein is CSARTNIYGYTF. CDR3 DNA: TGCAGTGCTCGGACAAATATCTATGGCTACACCTTC.

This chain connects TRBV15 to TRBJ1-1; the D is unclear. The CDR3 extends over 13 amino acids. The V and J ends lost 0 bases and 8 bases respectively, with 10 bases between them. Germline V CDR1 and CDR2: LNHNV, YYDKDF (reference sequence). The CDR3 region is CATSRDNGDEAFF. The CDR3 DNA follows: TGTGCCACCAGCAGAGACAACGGAGACGAAGCTTTCTTT.